These T cell receptor beta chains were read from a single sample in a study of blood T cell repertoires in COVID-19. The table came from immunoSEQ multiplex PCR; TCRdb's copy has only in-frame clones and leaves some out. The sample lists more than 250,000 clones, about 83% occurring once. The source material was peripheral blood. These receptors came from a woman in her 50s with acute or convalescent COVID-19. Each CDR3 is given with its conserved first and last residue. The D gene is left open where the match is weak. Rows may omit the clone size; those that give it use once, few, many or a size class.

J	V	D	size	CDR3	DNA
TRBJ2-5	TRBV18	TRBD1	-	CASSPVFTGGWQETQYF	TGTGCCAGCTCACCCGTCTTCACAGGGGGTTGGCAAGAGACCCAGTACTTC
TRBJ1-2	TRBV19	-	once	CASVPGSNYGYTF	TGTGCCAGTGTTCCGGGATCTAACTATGGCTACACCTTC
TRBJ1-5	TRBV4-1	-	once	CASSQDGSNQPQHF	TGCGCCAGCAGCCAAGACGGTAGCAATCAGCCCCAGCATTTT
TRBJ2-7	TRBV27	-	-	CASSTPSGDYEQYF	TGTGCCAGCAGTACACCCAGCGGAGACTACGAGCAGTACTTC
TRBJ1-1	TRBV24-1	TRBD1	once	CATADRDTEAFF	TGTGCCACCGCCGACAGGGATACTGAAGCTTTCTTT
TRBJ2-1	TRBV4-1	-	-	CASSQPSRGPWNEQFF	TGCGCCAGCAGCCAACCCTCCCGCGGCCCTTGGAATGAGCAGTTCTTC
TRBJ2-7	TRBV11-1	-	-	CASSFTLSDTTYEQYF	TGTGCCAGCAGCTTCACACTTTCGGACACTACCTACGAGCAGTACTTC
TRBJ1-1	TRBV7-9	TRBD1	-	CASSVGQRNTEAFF	TGTGCCAGCAGCGTGGGACAGAGGAACACTGAAGCTTTCTTT
TRBJ1-5	TRBV27	-	-	CASSLLGSRENQPQHF	TGTGCCAGCAGTTTATTAGGAAGCCGGGAAAATCAGCCCCAGCATTTT
TRBJ1-5	TRBV10-3	-	-	CAISGTHNQPQHF	TGTGCCATCAGTGGTACACATAATCAGCCCCAGCATTTT